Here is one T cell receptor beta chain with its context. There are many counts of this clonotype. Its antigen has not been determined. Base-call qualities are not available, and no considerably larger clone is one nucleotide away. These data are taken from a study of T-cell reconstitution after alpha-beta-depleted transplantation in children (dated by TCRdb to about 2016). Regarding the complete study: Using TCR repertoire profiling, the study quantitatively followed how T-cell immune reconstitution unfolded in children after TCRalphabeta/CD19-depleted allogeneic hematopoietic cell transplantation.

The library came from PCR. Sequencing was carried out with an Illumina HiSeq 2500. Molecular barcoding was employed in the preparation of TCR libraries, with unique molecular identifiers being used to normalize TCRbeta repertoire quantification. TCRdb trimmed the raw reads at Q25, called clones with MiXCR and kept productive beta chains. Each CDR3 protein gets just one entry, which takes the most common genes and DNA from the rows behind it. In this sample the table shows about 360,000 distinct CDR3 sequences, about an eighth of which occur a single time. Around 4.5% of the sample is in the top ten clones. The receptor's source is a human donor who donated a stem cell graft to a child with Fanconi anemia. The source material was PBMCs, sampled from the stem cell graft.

The CDR3 reads CASSLSSRTDTQYF. The DNA sequence is as follows: TGTGCCAGCAGCTTGTCCTCCCGCACAGATACGCAGTATTTT. Recombination joined TRBV5-4 with TRBJ2-3, with no reliable assignment of the D segment. The CDR3 runs 14 amino acids, cysteine and phenylalanine included. Only the CDR3 part of the read is kept: 42 bases, read in frame from the first base. The germline V gene (reference sequence) supplies CDR1 SGHNT and CDR2 YYREEE. V is reduced by 1 base and J by 1 base, leaving a spacing of 7 bases between them.